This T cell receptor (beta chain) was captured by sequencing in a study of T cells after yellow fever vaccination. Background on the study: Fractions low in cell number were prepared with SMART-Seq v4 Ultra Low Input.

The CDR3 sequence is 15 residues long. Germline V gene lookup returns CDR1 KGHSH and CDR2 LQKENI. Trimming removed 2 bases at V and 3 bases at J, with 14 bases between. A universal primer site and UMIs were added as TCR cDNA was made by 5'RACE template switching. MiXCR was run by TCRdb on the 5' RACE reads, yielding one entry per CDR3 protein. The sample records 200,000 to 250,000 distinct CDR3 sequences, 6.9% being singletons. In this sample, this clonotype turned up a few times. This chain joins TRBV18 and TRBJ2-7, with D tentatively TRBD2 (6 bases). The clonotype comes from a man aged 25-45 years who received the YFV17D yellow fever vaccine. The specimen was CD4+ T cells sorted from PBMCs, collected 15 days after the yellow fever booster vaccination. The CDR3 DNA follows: TGTGCCAGCTCACCAAACGGGAGATCCCTCTACGAGCAGTACTTC. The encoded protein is CASSPNGRSLYEQYF.